This T cell receptor beta chain was retrieved from a study of PD-L1 blockade in urothelial cancer. The CDR3 extends over 15 amino acids. The germline V gene has CDR1 SGHTA and CDR2 FQGNSA. Unmatched junction bases numbered 5, after V lost 5 bases and J lost 6 bases. Profiling relied on immunoSEQ multiplex PCR, and the TCRdb table lists in-frame clones only, not all of them. The sample records 50,000 or so clones, approximately 83% being singletons. Time point meaning: peripheral blood 6 weeks after treatment start. Sequences were derived from PBMCs, sampled around atezolizumab (anti-PD-L1) treatment. The chain links TRBV7-2 to TRBJ2-5, with TRBD2 identical over 14 bases. This TCR was sampled from a man in his fifties or sixties with urothelial cancer. The CDR3 region is CASSLGTSGRKTQYF. The CDR3 DNA follows: TGTGCCAGCAGCCTAGGGACTAGCGGGAGAAAGACCCAGTACTTC.